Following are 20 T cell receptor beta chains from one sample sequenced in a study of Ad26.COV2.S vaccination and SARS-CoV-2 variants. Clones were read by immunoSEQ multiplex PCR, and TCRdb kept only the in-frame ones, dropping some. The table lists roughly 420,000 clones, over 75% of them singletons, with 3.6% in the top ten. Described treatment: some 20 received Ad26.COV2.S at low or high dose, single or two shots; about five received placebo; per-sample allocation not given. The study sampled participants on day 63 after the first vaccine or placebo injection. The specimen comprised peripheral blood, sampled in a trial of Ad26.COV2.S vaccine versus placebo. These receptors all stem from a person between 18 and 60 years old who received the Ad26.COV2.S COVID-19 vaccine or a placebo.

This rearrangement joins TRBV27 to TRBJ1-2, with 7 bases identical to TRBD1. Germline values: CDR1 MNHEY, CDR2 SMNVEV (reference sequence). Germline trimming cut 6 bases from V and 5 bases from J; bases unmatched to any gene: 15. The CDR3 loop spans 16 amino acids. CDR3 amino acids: CASRGGEGAGPYGYTF. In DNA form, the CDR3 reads TGTGCCAGCAGGGGTGGGGAGGGGGCGGGTCCATATGGCTACACCTTC.

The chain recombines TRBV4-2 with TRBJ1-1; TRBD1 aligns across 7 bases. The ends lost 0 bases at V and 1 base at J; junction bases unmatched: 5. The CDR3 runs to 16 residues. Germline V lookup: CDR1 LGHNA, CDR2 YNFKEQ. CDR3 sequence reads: CASSQDGTATNTEAFF. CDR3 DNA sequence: TGTGCCAGCAGCCAAGATGGGACAGCCACGAACACTGAAGCTTTCTTT.

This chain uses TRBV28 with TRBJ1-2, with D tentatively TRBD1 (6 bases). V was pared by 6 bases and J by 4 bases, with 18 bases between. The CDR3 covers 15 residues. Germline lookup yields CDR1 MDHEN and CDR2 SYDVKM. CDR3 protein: CASRAREGRGYGYTF. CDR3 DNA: TGTGCCAGCAGGGCCAGGGAGGGCAGGGGCTATGGCTACACCTTC.

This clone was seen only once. The CDR3 sequence is CASSGSGDNSPLHF. The DNA for the CDR3 is TGTGCCAGCTCAGGATCAGGGGATAATTCACCCCTCCACTTT. This chain joins TRBV18 and TRBJ1-6; tentative D call: TRBD1 (6 bases). The germline V gene encodes CDR1 KGHSH and CDR2 LQKENI. The CDR3 is 14 residues long. Trimming stripped 5 bases from V and 5 bases from J, with 10 bases between.

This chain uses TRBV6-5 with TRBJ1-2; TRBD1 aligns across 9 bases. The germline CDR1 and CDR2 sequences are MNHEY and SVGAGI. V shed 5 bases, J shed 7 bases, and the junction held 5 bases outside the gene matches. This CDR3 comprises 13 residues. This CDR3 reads CASSKTGGTGYTF. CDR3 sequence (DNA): TGTGCCAGCAGTAAGACAGGGGGAACTGGCTACACCTTC.

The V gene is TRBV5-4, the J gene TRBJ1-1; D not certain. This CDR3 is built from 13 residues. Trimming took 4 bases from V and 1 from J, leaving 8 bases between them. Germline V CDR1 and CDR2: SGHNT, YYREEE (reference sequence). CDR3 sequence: CASSRETNTEAFF. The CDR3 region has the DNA TGTGCCAGCAGCCGGGAGACGAACACTGAAGCTTTCTTT.

The CDR3 DNA is TGTGCCAGCAGCCCTTATTTGACGGACTACTATGGCTACACCTTC. Its translation: CASSPYLTDYYGYTF. V and J are TRBV28 and TRBJ1-2; D unclear. V dropped 6 bases and J dropped 3 bases, with 17 bases sitting between them. The CDR3 sequence is 15 residues long. Germline CDR1 and CDR2: MDHEN and SYDVKM.

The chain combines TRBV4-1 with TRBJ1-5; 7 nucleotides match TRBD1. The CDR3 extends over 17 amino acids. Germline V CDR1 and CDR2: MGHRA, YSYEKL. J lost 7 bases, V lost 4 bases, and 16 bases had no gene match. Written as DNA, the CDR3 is TGCGCCAGCAGCCCCTTACACATGACAGGGCGGCGGCAGCCCCAGCATTTT. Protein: CASSPLHMTGRRQPQHF.

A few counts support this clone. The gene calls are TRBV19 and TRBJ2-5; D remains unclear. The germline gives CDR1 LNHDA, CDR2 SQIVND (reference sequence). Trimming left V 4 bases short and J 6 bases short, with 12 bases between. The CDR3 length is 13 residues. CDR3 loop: CASSNRQVKTQYF. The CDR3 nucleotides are TGTGCCAGTAGTAACCGACAAGTGAAGACCCAGTACTTC.

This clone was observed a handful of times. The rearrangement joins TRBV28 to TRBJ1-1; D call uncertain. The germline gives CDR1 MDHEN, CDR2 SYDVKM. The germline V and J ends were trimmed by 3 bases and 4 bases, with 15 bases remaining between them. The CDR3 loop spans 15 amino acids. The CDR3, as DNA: TGTGCCAGCAGTTTTTTCTCCACCCTGGGCACTGAAGCTTTCTTT. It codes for CASSFFSTLGTEAFF. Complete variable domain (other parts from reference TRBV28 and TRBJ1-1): DVKVTQSSRYLVKRTGEKVFLECVQDMDHENMFWYRQDPGLGLRLIYFSYDVKMKEKGDIPEGYSVSREKKERFSLILESASTNQTSMYLCASSFFSTLGTEAFFGQGTRLTVV.

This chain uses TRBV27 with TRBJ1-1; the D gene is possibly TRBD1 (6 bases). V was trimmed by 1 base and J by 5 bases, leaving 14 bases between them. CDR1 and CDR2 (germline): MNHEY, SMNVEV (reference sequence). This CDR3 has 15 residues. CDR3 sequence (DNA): TGTGCCAGCAGTTTATTTTCCGGGGGCCGAACTGAAGCTTTCTTT. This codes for CASSLFSGGRTEAFF.

This CDR3 is CASSYSWGNTEAFF. The CDR3 DNA is TGTGCCAGCAGTTACTCGTGGGGAAACACTGAAGCTTTCTTT. This chain uses TRBV6-5 with TRBJ1-1, with D hard to call. The CDR3 totals 14 residues. Germline V gene data show CDR1 as MNHEY and CDR2 as SVGAGI. Trimming cost V 0 bases and J 2 bases, with 7 bases left between them.

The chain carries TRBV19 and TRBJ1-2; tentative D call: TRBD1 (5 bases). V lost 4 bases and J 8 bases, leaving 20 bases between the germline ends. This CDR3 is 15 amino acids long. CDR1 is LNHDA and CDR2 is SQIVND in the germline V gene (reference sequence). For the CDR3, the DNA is TGTGCCAGTAGTAGAACCCGACAGTCATCAGACGGCTACACCTTC. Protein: CASSRTRQSSDGYTF.

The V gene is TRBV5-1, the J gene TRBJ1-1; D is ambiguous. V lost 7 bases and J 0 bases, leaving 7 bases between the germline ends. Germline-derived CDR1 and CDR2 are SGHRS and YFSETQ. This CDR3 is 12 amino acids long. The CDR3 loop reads CASRTMNTEAFF. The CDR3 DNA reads TGCGCCAGCCGTACAATGAACACTGAAGCTTTCTTT. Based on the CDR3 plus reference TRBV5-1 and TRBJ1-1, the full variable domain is KAGVTQTPRYLIKTRGQQVTLSCSPISGHRSVSWYQQTPGQGLQFLFEYFSETQRNKGNFPGRFSGRQFSNSRSEMNVSTLELGDSALYLCASRTMNTEAFFGQGTRLTVV.

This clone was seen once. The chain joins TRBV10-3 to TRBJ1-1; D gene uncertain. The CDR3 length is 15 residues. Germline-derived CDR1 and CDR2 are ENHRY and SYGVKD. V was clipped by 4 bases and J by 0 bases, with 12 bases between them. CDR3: CAISVSGRMNTEAFF. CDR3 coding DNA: TGTGCCATCAGTGTTTCCGGCAGAATGAACACTGAAGCTTTCTTT.

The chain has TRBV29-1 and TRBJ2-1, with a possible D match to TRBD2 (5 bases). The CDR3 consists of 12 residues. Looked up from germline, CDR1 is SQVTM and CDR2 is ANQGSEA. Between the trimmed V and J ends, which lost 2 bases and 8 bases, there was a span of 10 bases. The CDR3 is CSVEKDSDEQFF. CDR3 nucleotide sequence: TGCAGCGTTGAAAAGGACTCGGATGAGCAGTTCTTC.

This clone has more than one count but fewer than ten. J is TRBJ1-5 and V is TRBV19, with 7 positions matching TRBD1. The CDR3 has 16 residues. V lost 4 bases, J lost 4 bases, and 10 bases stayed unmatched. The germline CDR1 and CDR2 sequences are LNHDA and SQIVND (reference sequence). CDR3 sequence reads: CASSRTGLGNNQPQHF. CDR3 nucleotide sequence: TGTGCCAGTAGTAGGACAGGCCTGGGGAATAATCAGCCCCAGCATTTT.

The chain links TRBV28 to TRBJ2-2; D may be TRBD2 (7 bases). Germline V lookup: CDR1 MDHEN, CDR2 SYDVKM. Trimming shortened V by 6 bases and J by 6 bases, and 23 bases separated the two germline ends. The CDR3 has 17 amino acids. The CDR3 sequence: CASSRTGGVRSPGELFF. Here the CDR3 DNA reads TGTGCCAGCAGCAGAACGGGGGGCGTAAGGAGCCCCGGGGAGCTGTTTTTT.

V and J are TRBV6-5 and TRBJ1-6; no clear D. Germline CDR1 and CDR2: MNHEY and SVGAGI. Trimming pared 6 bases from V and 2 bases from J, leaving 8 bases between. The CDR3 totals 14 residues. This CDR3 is CASSADTYNSPLHF. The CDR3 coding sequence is TGTGCCAGCAGCGCAGACACCTATAATTCACCCCTCCACTTT.

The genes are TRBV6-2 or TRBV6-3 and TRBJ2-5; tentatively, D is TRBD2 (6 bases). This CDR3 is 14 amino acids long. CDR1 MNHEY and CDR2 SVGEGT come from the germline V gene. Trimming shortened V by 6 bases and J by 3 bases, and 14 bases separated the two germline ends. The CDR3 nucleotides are TGTGCCAGCAGCACGGGCGGGGAGGAAGAGACCCAGTACTTC. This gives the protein CASSTGGEEETQYF.